The 25 T cell receptor beta chains in this list originate from one sample, sequenced in a study of T cell responses to AZD1222 COVID-19 vaccine. Using immunoSEQ multiplex PCR, the repertoire was profiled, and TCRdb retains in-frame clones only, with some absent. The top ten clones hold 1.5% to 2% of a sample with more than 120,000 clones, roughly 90% of them seen once. The sequenced sample was peripheral blood, obtained 28 days after the second AZD1222 dose. The receptors were sampled from an adult who received the AZD1222 COVID-19 vaccine.

The J gene is TRBJ2-2, the V gene TRBV2; either TRBD1 or TRBD2 may supply D (5 bases each). CDR1 is SNHLY and CDR2 is FYNNEI in the germline V gene. The CDR3 is 14 residues long. V was clipped by 6 bases and J by 4 bases, with 12 bases between them. The CDR3 bases are TGTGCCAGCAGGGGGGTCCGGGGCACCGGGGAGCTGTTTTTT. It codes for CASRGVRGTGELFF.

In its sample, this clone was seen once. The chain recombines TRBV11-3 with TRBJ2-3; D gene unclear. Looked up from germline, CDR1 is SGHNT and CDR2 is YENEEA. Trimming pared 0 bases from V and 3 bases from J, leaving 16 bases between. CDR3 length: 17 amino acids. The CDR3 DNA reads as TGTGCCAGCAGCTTAGATGCTTATCCAAGGCAGACAGATACGCAGTATTTT. It translates to CASSLDAYPRQTDTQYF.

The gene calls are TRBV28 and TRBJ2-7; D unclear. CDR1 and CDR2 from the germline V gene are MDHEN and SYDVKM. V was shortened by 5 bases and J by 2 bases, with 16 bases between the two germline ends. This CDR3 contains 15 residues. The CDR3 nucleotides are TGTGCCAGCAGTCCCCCGCCCTTGACCACCTACGAGCAGTACTTC. Its translation: CASSPPPLTTYEQYF.

V is TRBV14 and J is TRBJ2-7; TRBD2 aligns across 8 bases. The CDR3 contains 15 residues. The germline V gene has CDR1 SGHDN and CDR2 FVKESK. J was trimmed by 5 bases and V by 0 bases; bases with no gene match: 6. The CDR3 region has the DNA TGTGCCAGCAGCCAAGAACTTGGACTAGCCAACGAGCAGTACTTC. Translation gives CASSQELGLANEQYF.

As concerns this clone: Other nucleotide sequences in the sample specify the same CDR3. This chain links TRBV24-1 with TRBJ2-1; D unclear. The V and J ends lost 1 base and 0 bases respectively, with 9 bases between them. This CDR3 spans 16 amino acids. Germline V gene sequence: CDR1 KGHDR, CDR2 SFDVKD. Written as DNA, the CDR3 is TGTGCCACCAGTGATTTCCCCGGAAGCTCCTACAATGAGCAGTTCTTC. Translated: CATSDFPGSSYNEQFF.

The chain uses TRBV27 and TRBJ2-7, with 12 positions matching TRBD2. The V segment lost 3 bases and the J segment 0 bases; nucleotides outside the gene matches: 6. The CDR3 has 17 amino acids. CDR1 MNHEY and CDR2 SMNVEV come from the germline V gene (reference sequence). The CDR3: CASSFSGLAGLSYEQYF. CDR3 nucleotides: TGTGCCAGCAGTTTCTCCGGACTAGCGGGACTCTCCTACGAGCAGTACTTC.

The chain combines TRBV30 with TRBJ1-1, with 10 bases identical to TRBD1. This CDR3 spans 13 amino acids. The junction had 11 bases not matched to a gene; V was cut back by 8 bases and J by 8 bases. Germline CDR1 is GTSNPN and CDR2 is SVGIG (reference sequence). As DNA, the CDR3 is TGTGCCCAAGACAGGGGGCGCGCCCCAGAAGCTTTCTTT. Its translation: CAQDRGRAPEAFF.

As DNA, the CDR3 is TGTGCCAGCTCACCGAACAGGGGAGGGGATCAGCCCCAGCATTTT. It translates to CASSPNRGGDQPQHF. The J gene is TRBJ1-5, the V gene TRBV18, with TRBD1 matching 7 bases. The V segment lost 3 bases and the J segment 5 bases; nucleotides outside the gene matches: 7. This CDR3 is built from 15 residues. Germline values: CDR1 KGHSH, CDR2 LQKENI.

The V and J genes are TRBV7-2 and TRBJ2-2, with 8 nucleotides matching TRBD1. J lost 4 bases, V lost 5 bases, and 6 bases had no gene match. Germline V CDR1 and CDR2: SGHTA, FQGNSA. The length of the CDR3 is 15 residues. The CDR3 sequence is CASSPGQAVTGELFF. CDR3 DNA: TGTGCCAGCAGCCCGGGACAGGCAGTCACCGGGGAGCTGTTTTTT.

The rearrangement joins TRBV11-2 to TRBJ2-5; no reliable D call. This CDR3 is 12 amino acids long. V was shortened by 5 bases and J by 4 bases, with 8 bases between the two germline ends. Germline V gene sequence: CDR1 SGHAT, CDR2 FQNNGV. The CDR3 DNA reads as TGTGCCAGCAGCCAGGATGGAGAGACCCAGTACTTC. Protein sequence: CASSQDGETQYF.

The chain recombines TRBV4-1 with TRBJ2-7; 9 bases match TRBD1. Germline lookup yields CDR1 MGHRA and CDR2 YSYEKL. V shed 0 bases and J 4 bases; nucleotides not matched to a gene: 7. The CDR3 spans 16 residues. The CDR3 bases are TGCGCCAGCAGCCAAGATAACGCGGACAGGGGTTACGAGCAGTACTTC. The encoded protein is CASSQDNADRGYEQYF.

The gene calls are TRBV18 and TRBJ2-2, with 10 nucleotides matching TRBD2. V lost 2 bases, J lost 7 bases, and 7 bases stayed unmatched. CDR3 length equals 16 residues. The germline V gene encodes CDR1 KGHSH and CDR2 LQKENI. CDR3 amino acids: CASSPGLAGAVGELFF. The CDR3 DNA sequence: TGTGCCAGCTCACCAGGGCTAGCGGGAGCGGTCGGGGAGCTGTTTTTT.

CDR3 bases: TGTGCCAGCAGCTTAACTCGGACCGGGGAGCTGTTTTTT. It yields the protein CASSLTRTGELFF. The J gene is TRBJ2-2, the V gene TRBV11-2; D is unclear. CDR1 and CDR2 (germline): SGHAT, FQNNGV. The CDR3 contains 13 residues. Trimming left V 2 bases short and J 5 bases short, with 6 bases between.

This clone appeared a single time. The rearrangement joins TRBV18 to TRBJ1-1; 10 bases align to TRBD1. The germline CDR1 and CDR2 sequences are KGHSH and LQKENI. Trimming cost V 5 bases and J 5 bases; bases outside gene matches: 8. There are 15 residues in the CDR3. The CDR3: CASSSSGTGETEAFF. The CDR3 nucleotides are TGTGCCAGCTCATCCTCCGGGACAGGGGAGACTGAAGCTTTCTTT.

Remarks on this clone: Distinct nucleotide sequences in the sample also encode this CDR3. The V and J genes are TRBV11-1 and TRBJ2-1; D remains unclear. CDR3 length equals 13 residues. Germline CDR1 and CDR2: SGHAT and FQDESV (reference sequence). Trimming left V 2 bases short and J 6 bases short, with 8 bases between. The CDR3 spells CASSLSRPNEQFF. The CDR3 bases are TGTGCCAGCAGCTTATCCAGGCCCAATGAGCAGTTCTTC.

This chain links TRBV7-9 with TRBJ1-4, with a weak D call TRBD1 (5 bases). The CDR3 has 14 residues. V lost 4 bases and J 2 bases, leaving 8 bases between the germline ends. The germline CDR1 and CDR2 sequences are SEHNR and FQNEAQ (reference sequence). The CDR3 sequence is CASSSRATNEKLFF. As DNA, the CDR3 is TGTGCCAGCAGCTCCAGGGCCACTAATGAAAAACTGTTTTTT.

V is TRBV6-6 and J is TRBJ2-2, with 12 bases that match TRBD2. CDR3 size: 16 residues. The germline V gene has CDR1 MNHNY and CDR2 SVGAGI (reference sequence). V was clipped by 4 bases and J by 4 bases; unmatched bases: 4. As DNA, the CDR3 is TGTGCCAGCAGTTCCAAGGGACTAGCGGGCACCGGGGAGCTGTTTTTT. As protein: CASSSKGLAGTGELFF.

This rearrangement joins TRBV11-1 to TRBJ2-5; weak D call: TRBD2 (5 bases). With 5 bases removed from V and 3 bases from J, the gap between germline ends came to 10 bases. CDR1 is SGHAT, CDR2 FQDESV, per germline (reference sequence). The CDR3 loop spans 13 amino acids. The DNA for the CDR3 is TGTGCCAGCAGCCCCGTGAGGGAAGAGACCCAGTACTTC. Encoded protein: CASSPVREETQYF.

The rearrangement uses TRBV7-9 and TRBJ2-7, with 7 bases fitting TRBD2. This CDR3 comprises 16 residues. Germline assignment: CDR1 SEHNR and CDR2 FQNEAQ (reference sequence). Trimming took 1 base from V and 4 from J; bases not matched to a gene: 10. DNA for the CDR3: TGTGCCAGCAGCTTAGGAGGTAGACTAGCCTCTTACGAGCAGTACTTC. It translates to CASSLGGRLASYEQYF. The full variable domain, completed using reference TRBV7-9 and TRBJ2-7, is DTGVSQNPRHKITKRGQNVTFRCDPISEHNRLYWYRQTLGQGPEFLTYFQNEAQLEKSRLLSDRFSAERPKGSFSTLEIQRTEQGDSAMYLCASSLGGRLASYEQYFGPGTRLTVT.

The V gene is TRBV2, the J gene TRBJ1-5; D is undetermined. V was trimmed by 3 bases and J by 7 bases, leaving 13 bases between them. The CDR3 length is 14 residues. Per the germline V gene, CDR1 is SNHLY and CDR2 is FYNNEI. The CDR3 coding sequence is TGTGCCAGCAGTGAGGCTACCCGTAGGCAGCCCCAGCATTTT. It codes for CASSEATRRQPQHF.

The chain is built from TRBV4-1 and TRBJ2-7, with 7 bases identical to TRBD2. The CDR3 has 16 amino acids. Germline V lookup: CDR1 MGHRA, CDR2 YSYEKL. After removal of 5 bases from V and 2 bases from J, the junction contained 12 bases not matched to a gene. CDR3 DNA: TGCGCCAGCAGCGCCCAGGATGACGGACTAGCCTACGAGCAGTACTTC. It encodes CASSAQDDGLAYEQYF.

The rearrangement uses TRBV5-1 and TRBJ1-1, with D tentatively TRBD1 (5 bases). There are 15 residues in the CDR3. Germline-derived CDR1 and CDR2 are SGHRS and YFSETQ. Between the trimmed V and J ends, which lost 0 bases and 3 bases, there was a span of 12 bases. CDR3 bases: TGCGCCAGCAGCTTGGATGGGGCCCCGGACACTGAAGCTTTCTTT. Its protein product is CASSLDGAPDTEAFF.

This clone appeared a single time. CDR3 sequence reads: CASSLGESEQYF. The CDR3 DNA follows: TGTGCCAGCAGCTTAGGGGAGTCGGAGCAGTACTTC. The chain is built from TRBV11-3 and TRBJ2-7; D perhaps matches TRBD2 (5 bases). Germline-derived CDR1 and CDR2 are SGHNT and YENEEA. This CDR3 region has 12 residues. V was cut by 1 base and J by 7 bases, with 8 bases left in between.

In its sample, this clone was seen once. This chain links TRBV18 with TRBJ2-7; 16 nucleotides line up with TRBD2. With V trimmed by 2 bases and J by 6 bases, 4 bases remained unmatched. The CDR3 runs 16 residues. Germline values: CDR1 KGHSH, CDR2 LQKENI. This CDR3 is CASSPGTSGRAVEQYF. In DNA, the CDR3 is TGTGCCAGCTCACCAGGGACTAGCGGGAGGGCGGTCGAGCAGTACTTC.

V usage is TRBV24-1 and J usage is TRBJ2-6; D is uncertain. Germline V CDR1 and CDR2: KGHDR, SFDVKD. V lost 9 bases, J lost 6 bases, and 14 bases lay in between. The CDR3 has 14 residues. In DNA form, the CDR3 reads TGTGCCACCGCGGATCCGAGGATGGCCAACGTCCTGACTTTC. This translates into CATADPRMANVLTF.